This is a list of T cell receptor beta chains from one sample in a study of OX40 agonist ivuxolimab in advanced cancers. Repertoires were generated with immunoSEQ multiplex PCR, while TCRdb's copy carries only in-frame clones and drops some. The sample consists of 57,000 or so clones, 65% to 90% of them appearing once. This material consisted of CD4+ or CD8+ T cells sorted from blood, taken in a trial of the OX40 agonist ivuxolimab. These receptors all stem from an adult with an advanced solid tumor such as melanoma, head and neck, liver or kidney cancer. The conserved cysteine and the conserved F or W are not part of the CDR3 here. Fields, in order: V gene, CDR3 protein.

TRBV6-1 | ASRTHINTEAF
TRBV18 | ASSALTIREQF
TRBV4-1 | ASSLRTDMNTEAF
TRBV6-1 | ASTRTSGGAIEQF
TRBV19 | ASSIQRGHGQPQH
TRBV11-2 | ASSLQVGLVQETQY
TRBV30 | AWSVLLFREDEQF
TRBV5-1 | ASSLYTGAYEQY
TRBV5-6 | ASSLKGTDTQY
TRBV6-1 | ASSHRDRGPDTQY
TRBV7-3 | ASSFQLRSDTQY